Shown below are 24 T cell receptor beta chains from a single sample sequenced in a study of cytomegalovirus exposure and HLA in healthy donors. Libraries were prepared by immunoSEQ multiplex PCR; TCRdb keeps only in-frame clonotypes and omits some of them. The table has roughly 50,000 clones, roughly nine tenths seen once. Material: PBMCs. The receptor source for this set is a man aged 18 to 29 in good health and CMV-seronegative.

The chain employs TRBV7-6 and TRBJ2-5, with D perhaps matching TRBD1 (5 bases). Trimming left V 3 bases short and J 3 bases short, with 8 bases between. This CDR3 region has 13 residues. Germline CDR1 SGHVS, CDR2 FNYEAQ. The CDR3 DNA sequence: TGTGCCAGCAGCTTGGAAGGGGAAGAGACCCAGTACTTC. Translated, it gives CASSLEGEETQYF.

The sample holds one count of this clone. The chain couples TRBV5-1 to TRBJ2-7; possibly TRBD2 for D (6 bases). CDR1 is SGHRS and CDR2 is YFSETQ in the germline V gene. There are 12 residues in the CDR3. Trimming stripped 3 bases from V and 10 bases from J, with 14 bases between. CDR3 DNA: TGCGCCAGCAGCTGGACGGGGGAATTTCAGTACTTC. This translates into CASSWTGEFQYF.

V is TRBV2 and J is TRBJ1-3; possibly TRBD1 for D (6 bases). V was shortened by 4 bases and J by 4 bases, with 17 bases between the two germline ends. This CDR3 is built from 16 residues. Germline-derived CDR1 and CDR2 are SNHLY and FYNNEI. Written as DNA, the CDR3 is TGTGCCAGCAGTGCCGGGACAAGCTCGAGAGGAAACACCATATATTTT. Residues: CASSAGTSSRGNTIYF.

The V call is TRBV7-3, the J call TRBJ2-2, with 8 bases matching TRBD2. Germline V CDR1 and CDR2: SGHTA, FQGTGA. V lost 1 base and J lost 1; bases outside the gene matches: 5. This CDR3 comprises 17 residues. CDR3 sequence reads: CASSLIGLAGNTGELFF. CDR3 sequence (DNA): TGTGCCAGCAGCTTAATCGGGCTAGCGGGGAACACCGGGGAGCTGTTTTTT.

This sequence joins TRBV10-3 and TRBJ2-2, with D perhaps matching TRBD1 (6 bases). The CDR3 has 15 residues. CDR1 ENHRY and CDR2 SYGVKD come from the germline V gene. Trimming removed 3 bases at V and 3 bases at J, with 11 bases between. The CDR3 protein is CAISDQAGDTGELFF. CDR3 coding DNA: TGTGCCATCAGTGATCAGGCAGGGGACACCGGGGAGCTGTTTTTT.

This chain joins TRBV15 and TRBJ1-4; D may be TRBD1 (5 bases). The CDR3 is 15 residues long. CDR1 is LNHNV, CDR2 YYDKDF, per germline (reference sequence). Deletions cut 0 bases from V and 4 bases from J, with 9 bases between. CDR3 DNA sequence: TGTGCCACCAGCAGAGAAGTACAGGTTAATGAAAAACTGTTTTTT. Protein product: CATSREVQVNEKLFF. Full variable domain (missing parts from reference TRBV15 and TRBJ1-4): DAMVIQNPRYQVTQFGKPVTLSCSQTLNHNVMYWYQQKSSQAPKLLFHYYDKDFNNEADTPDNFQSRRPNTSFCFLDIRSPGLGDTAMYLCATSREVQVNEKLFFGSGTQLSVL.

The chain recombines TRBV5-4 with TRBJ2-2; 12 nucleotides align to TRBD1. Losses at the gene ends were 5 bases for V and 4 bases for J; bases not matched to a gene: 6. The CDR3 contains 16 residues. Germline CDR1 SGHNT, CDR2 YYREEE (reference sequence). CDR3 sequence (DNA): TGTGCCAGCAGTTCTATGGGACAGGGGGCCACCGGGGAGCTGTTTTTT. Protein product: CASSSMGQGATGELFF. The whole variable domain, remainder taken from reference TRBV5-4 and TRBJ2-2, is ETGVTQSPTHLIKTRGQQVTLRCSSQSGHNTVSWYQQALGQGPQFIFQYYREEENGRGNFPPRFSGLQFPNYSSELNVNALELDDSALYLCASSSMGQGATGELFFGEGSRLTVL.

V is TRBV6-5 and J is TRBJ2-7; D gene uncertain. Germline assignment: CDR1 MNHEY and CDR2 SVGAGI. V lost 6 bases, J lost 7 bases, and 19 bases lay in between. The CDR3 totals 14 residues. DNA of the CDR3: TGTGCCAGCAGCATTACAGCTTTCACGATGGAGCAGTACTTC. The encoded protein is CASSITAFTMEQYF.

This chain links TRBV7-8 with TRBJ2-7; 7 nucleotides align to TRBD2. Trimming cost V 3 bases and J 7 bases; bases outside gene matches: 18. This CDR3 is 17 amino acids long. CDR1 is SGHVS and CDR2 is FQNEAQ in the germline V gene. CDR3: CASSLHLAGTTTREQYF. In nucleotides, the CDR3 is TGTGCCAGCAGCTTGCACCTCGCCGGGACTACAACCAGGGAGCAGTACTTC.

The CDR3 nucleotides read TGCAGCGTTGAAGCCCCGGGACAGAACACCGGGGAGCTGTTTTTT. It translates to CSVEAPGQNTGELFF. This sequence joins TRBV29-1 and TRBJ2-2; possible D gene TRBD1, 6 bases. The CDR3 contains 15 residues. Trimming pared 1 base from V and 1 base from J, leaving 10 bases between. The germline V gene has CDR1 SQVTM and CDR2 ANQGSEA.

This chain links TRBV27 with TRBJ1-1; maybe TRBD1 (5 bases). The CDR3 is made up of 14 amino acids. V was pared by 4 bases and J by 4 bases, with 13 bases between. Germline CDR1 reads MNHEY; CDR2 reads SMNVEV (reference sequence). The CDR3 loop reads CASSSPGGGTEAFF. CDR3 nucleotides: TGTGCCAGCAGTTCCCCGGGGGGTGGCACTGAAGCTTTCTTT.

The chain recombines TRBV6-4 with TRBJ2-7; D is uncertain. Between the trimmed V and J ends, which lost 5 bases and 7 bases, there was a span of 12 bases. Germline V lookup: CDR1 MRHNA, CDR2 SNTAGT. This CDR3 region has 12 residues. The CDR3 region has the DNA TGTGCCAGCAGTCCCTCTACTTTAGAGCAGTACTTC. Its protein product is CASSPSTLEQYF.

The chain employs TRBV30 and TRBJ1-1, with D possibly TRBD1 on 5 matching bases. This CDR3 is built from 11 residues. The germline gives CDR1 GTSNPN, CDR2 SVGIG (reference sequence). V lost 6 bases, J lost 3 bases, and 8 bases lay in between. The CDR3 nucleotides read TGTGCCTGCTCGGGGGACACTGAAGCTTTCTTT. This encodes CACSGDTEAFF.

The CDR3 DNA sequence: TGTGCCAGCAGCTTGCAATTCTATGGCTACACCTTC. This encodes CASSLQFYGYTF. The gene calls are TRBV5-6 and TRBJ1-2; D uncertain. The CDR3 runs 12 residues. Deletions cut 1 base from V and 4 bases from J, with 5 bases between. CDR1 is SGHDT and CDR2 is YYEEEE in the germline V gene. Full variable domain (remainder filled in from reference TRBV5-6 and TRBJ1-2): DAGVTQSPTHLIKTRGQQVTLRCSPKSGHDTVSWYQQALGQGPQFIFQYYEEEERQRGNFPDRFSGHQFPNYSSELNVNALLLGDSALYLCASSLQFYGYTFGSGTRLTVV.

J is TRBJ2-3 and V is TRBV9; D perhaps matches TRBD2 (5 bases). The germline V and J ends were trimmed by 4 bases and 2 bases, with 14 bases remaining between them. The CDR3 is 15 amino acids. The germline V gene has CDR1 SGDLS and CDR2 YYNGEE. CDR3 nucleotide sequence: TGTGCCAGCAGCCCCTCAGCGGTGAACACAGATACGCAGTATTTT. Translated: CASSPSAVNTDTQYF. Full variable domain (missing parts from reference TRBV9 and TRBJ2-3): DSGVTQTPKHLITATGQRVTLRCSPRSGDLSVYWYQQSLDQGLQFLIQYYNGEERAKGNILERFSAQQFPDLHSELNLSSLELGDSALYFCASSPSAVNTDTQYFGPGTRLTVL.

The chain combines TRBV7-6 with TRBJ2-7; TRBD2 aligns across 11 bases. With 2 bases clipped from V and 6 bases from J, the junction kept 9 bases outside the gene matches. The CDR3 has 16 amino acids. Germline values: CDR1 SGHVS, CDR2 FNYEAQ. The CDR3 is CASSLLGGSGRVEQYF. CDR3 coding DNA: TGTGCCAGCAGCTTATTAGGGGGTAGCGGGAGGGTCGAGCAGTACTTC.

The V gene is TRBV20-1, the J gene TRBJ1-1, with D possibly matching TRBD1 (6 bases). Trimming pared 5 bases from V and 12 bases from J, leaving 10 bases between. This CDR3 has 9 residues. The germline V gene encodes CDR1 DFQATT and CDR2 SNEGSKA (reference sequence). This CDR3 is CSADRPTFF. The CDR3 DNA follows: TGCAGTGCTGACAGGCCGACTTTCTTT.

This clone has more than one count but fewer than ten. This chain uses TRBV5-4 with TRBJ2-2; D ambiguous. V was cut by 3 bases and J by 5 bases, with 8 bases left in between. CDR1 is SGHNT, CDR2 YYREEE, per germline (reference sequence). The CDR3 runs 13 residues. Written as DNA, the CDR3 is TGTGCCAGCAGCTCACTGGTGACCGGGGAGCTGTTTTTT. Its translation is CASSSLVTGELFF. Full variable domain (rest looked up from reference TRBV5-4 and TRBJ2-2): ETGVTQSPTHLIKTRGQQVTLRCSSQSGHNTVSWYQQALGQGPQFIFQYYREEENGRGNFPPRFSGLQFPNYSSELNVNALELDDSALYLCASSSLVTGELFFGEGSRLTVL.

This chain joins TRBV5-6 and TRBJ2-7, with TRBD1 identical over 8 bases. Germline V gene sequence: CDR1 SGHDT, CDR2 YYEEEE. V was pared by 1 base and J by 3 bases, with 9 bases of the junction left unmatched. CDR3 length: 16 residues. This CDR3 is CASSLSPGQGIYEQYF. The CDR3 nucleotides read TGTGCCAGCAGCTTGAGCCCTGGACAGGGTATCTACGAGCAGTACTTC.

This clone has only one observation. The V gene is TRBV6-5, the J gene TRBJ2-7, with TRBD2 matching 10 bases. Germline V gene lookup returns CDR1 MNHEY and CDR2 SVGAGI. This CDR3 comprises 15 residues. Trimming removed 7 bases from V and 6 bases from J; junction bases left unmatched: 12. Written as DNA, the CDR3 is TGTGCCAGCACTCCAAGCGGGAGGGCCAACTCCGAGCAGTACTTC. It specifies CASTPSGRANSEQYF.

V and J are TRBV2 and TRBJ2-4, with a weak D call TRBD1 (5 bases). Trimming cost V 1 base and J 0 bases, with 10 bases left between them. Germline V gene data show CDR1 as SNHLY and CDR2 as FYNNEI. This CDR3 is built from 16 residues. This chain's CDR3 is CASSEEGLVAKNIQYF. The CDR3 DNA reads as TGTGCCAGCAGTGAAGAGGGGCTGGTAGCCAAAAACATTCAGTACTTC.

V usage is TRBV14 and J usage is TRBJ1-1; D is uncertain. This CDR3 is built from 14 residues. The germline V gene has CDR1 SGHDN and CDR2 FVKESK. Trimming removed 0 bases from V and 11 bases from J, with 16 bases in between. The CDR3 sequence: CASSQDRSGGRAFF. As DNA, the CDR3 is TGTGCCAGCAGCCAAGACCGGTCGGGCGGGAGGGCTTTCTTT.

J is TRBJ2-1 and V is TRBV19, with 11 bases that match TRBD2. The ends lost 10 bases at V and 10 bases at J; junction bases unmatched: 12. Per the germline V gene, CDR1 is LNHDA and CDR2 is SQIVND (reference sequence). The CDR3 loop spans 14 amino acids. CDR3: CATTIAGGLREQFF. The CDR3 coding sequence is TGTGCCACCACGATAGCGGGAGGGTTGAGAGAGCAGTTCTTC.

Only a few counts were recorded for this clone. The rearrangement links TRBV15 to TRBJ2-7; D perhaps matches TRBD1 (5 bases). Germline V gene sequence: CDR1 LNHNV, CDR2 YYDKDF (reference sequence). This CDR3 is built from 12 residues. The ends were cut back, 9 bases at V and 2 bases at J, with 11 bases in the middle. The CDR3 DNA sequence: TGTGCCACGAACGCCAGGGCCTACGAGCAGTACTTC. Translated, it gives CATNARAYEQYF.